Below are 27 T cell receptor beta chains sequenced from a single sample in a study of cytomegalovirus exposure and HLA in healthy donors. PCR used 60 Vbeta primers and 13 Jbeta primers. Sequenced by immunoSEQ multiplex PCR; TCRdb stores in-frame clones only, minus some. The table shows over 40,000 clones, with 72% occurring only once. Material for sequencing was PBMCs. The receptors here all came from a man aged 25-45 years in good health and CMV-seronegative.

Here the CDR3 reads CASSRVAGIYNEQFF. In DNA form, the CDR3 reads TGTGCCAGCAGCCGAGTAGCGGGTATTTACAATGAGCAGTTCTTC. The chain links TRBV7-8 to TRBJ2-1; 7 positions match TRBD2. The V and J ends lost 5 bases and 4 bases, in that order; junction bases with no gene match: 8. The V gene's germline CDR1 is SGHVS and CDR2 FQNEAQ. The CDR3 sequence is 15 residues long.

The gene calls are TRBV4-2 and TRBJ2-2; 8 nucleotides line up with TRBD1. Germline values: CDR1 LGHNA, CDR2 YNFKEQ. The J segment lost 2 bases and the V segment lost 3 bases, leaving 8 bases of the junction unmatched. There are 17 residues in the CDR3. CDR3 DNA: TGTGCCAGCAGCCACCTGAGACAGGGGACCAACACCGGGGAGCTGTTTTTT. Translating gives CASSHLRQGTNTGELFF.

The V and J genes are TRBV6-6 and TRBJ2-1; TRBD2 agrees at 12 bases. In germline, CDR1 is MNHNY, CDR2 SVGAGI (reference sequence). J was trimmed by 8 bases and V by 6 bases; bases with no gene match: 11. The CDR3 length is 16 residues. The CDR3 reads CASSPLLAGGPHEQFF. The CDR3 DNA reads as TGTGCCAGCAGCCCCCTTCTAGCGGGAGGGCCGCATGAGCAGTTCTTC.

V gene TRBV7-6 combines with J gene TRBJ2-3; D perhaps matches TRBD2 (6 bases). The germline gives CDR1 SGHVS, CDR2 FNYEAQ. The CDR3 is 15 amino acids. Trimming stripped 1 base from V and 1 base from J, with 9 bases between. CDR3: CASSLEASGTDTQYF. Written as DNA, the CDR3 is TGTGCCAGCAGCTTAGAGGCTAGCGGCACAGATACGCAGTATTTT.

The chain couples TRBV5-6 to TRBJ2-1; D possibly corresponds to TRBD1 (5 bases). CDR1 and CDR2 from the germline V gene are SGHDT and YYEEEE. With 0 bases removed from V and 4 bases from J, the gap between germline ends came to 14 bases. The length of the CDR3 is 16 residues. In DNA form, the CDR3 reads TGTGCCAGCAGCTTGGTAGGGGCTAATCTTTACAATGAGCAGTTCTTC. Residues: CASSLVGANLYNEQFF.

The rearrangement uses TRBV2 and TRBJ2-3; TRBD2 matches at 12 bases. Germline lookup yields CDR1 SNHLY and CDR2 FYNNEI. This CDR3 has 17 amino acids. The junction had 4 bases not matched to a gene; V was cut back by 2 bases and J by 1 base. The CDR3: CASSEPSGRAGTDTQYF. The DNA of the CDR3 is TGTGCCAGCAGTGAACCTAGCGGGAGGGCGGGCACAGATACGCAGTATTTT.

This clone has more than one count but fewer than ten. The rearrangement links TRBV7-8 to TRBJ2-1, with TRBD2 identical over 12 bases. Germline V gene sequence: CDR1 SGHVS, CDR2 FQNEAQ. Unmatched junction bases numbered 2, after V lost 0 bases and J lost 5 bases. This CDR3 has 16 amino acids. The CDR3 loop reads CASSLARTSGDNEQFF. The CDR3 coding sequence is TGTGCCAGCAGCTTAGCCCGGACTAGCGGGGACAATGAGCAGTTCTTC.

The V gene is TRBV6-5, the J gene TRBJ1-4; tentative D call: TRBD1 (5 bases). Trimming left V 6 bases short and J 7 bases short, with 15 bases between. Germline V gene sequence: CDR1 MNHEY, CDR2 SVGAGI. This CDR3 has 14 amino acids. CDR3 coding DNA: TGTGCCAGCAGCCCCGGGAGGGGTGTTGAAAAACTGTTTTTT. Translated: CASSPGRGVEKLFF.

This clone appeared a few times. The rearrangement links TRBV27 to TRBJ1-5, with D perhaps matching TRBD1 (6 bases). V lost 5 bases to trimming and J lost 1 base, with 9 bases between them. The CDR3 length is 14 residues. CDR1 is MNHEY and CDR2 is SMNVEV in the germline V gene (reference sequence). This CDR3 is CASSNGQSNQPQHF. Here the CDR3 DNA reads TGTGCCAGCAGTAACGGACAGAGCAATCAGCCCCAGCATTTT.

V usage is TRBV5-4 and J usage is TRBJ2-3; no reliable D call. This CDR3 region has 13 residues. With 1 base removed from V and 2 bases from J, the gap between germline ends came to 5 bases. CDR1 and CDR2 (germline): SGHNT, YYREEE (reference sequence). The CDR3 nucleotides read TGTGCCAGCAGCTTGTGGGCCACAGATACGCAGTATTTT. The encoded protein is CASSLWATDTQYF.

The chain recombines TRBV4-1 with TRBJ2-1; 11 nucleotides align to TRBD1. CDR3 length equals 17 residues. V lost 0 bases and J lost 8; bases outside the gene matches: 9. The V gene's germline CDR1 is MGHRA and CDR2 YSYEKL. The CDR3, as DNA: TGCGCCAGCAGCCAAGATAGTCGAGGGACAGGGGGATATGAGCAGTTCTTC. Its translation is CASSQDSRGTGGYEQFF.

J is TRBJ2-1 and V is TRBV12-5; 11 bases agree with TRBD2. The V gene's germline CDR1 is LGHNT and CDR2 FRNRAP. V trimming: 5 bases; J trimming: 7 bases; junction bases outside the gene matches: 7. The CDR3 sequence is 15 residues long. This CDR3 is CASGPTSGRVNEQFF. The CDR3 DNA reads TGTGCTAGTGGTCCAACTAGCGGGAGAGTGAATGAGCAGTTCTTC.

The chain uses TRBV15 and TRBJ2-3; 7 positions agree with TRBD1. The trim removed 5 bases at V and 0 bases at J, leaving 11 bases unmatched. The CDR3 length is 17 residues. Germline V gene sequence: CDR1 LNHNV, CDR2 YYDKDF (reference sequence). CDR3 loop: CATSLGQYSLSTDTQYF. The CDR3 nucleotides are TGTGCCACCAGCTTGGGACAGTATTCCCTTAGCACAGATACGCAGTATTTT.

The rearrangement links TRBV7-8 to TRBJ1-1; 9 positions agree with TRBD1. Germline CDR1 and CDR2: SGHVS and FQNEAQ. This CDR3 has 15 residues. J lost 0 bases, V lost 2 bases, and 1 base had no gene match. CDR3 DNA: TGTGCCAGCAGCTTAAACAGGGGGCTGAACACTGAAGCTTTCTTT. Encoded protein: CASSLNRGLNTEAFF.

The CDR3 nucleotides read TGTGCCAGCAGCCGGGGCACTCGGAACACTGAAGCTTTCTTT. This codes for CASSRGTRNTEAFF. The chain employs TRBV14 and TRBJ1-1; a possible D gene is TRBD1 (5 bases). Germline V gene sequence: CDR1 SGHDN, CDR2 FVKESK. The CDR3 sequence is 14 residues long. Trimming cost V 4 bases and J 1 base, with 10 bases left between them.

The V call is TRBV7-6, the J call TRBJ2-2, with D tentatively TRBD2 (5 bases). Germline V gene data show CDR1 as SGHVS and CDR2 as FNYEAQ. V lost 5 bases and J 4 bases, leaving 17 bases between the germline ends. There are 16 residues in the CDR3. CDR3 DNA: TGTGCCAGCAGCCTCAAGACAAACGCGGGCACCGGGGAGCTGTTTTTT. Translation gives CASSLKTNAGTGELFF.

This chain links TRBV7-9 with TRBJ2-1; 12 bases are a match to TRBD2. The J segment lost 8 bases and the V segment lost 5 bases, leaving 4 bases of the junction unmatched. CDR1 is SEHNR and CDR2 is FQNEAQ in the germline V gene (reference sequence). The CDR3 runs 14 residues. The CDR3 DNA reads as TGTGCCAGCAGCGGGGGACTAGCGGGCGATGAGCAGTTCTTC. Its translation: CASSGGLAGDEQFF.

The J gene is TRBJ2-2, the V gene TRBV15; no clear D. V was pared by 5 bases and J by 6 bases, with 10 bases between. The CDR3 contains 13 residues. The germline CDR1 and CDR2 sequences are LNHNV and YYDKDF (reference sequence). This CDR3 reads CATSEDRAGELFF. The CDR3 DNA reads TGTGCCACCAGCGAAGATCGGGCCGGGGAGCTGTTTTTT.

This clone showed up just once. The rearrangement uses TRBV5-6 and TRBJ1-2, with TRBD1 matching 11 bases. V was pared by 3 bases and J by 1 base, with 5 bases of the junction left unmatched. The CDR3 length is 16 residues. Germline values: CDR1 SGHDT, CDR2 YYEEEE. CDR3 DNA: TGTGCCAGCAGCTGGGGGACAGGGGGAGGTAACTATGGCTACACCTTC. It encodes CASSWGTGGGNYGYTF. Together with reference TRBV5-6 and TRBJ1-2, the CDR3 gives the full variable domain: DAGVTQSPTHLIKTRGQQVTLRCSPKSGHDTVSWYQQALGQGPQFIFQYYEEEERQRGNFPDRFSGHQFPNYSSELNVNALLLGDSALYLCASSWGTGGGNYGYTFGSGTRLTVV.

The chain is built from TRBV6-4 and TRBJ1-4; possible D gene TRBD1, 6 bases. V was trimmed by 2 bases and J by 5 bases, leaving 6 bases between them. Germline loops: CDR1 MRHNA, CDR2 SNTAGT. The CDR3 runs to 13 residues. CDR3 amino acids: CASSDGTNEKLFF. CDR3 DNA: TGTGCCAGCAGTGACGGGACAAATGAAAAACTGTTTTTT.

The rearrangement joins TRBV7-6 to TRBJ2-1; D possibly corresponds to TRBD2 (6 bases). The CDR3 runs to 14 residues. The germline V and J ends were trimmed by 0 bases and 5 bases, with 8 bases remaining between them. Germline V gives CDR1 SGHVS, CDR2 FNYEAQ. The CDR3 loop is CASSLASGHNEQFF. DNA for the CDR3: TGTGCCAGCAGCTTAGCTAGCGGCCACAATGAGCAGTTCTTC.

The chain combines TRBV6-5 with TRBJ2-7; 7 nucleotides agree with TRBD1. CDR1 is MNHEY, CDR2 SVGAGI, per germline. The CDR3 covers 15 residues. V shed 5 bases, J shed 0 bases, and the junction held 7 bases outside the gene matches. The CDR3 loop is CASSPGTESSYEQYF. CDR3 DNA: TGTGCCAGCAGTCCCGGGACAGAAAGCTCCTACGAGCAGTACTTC.

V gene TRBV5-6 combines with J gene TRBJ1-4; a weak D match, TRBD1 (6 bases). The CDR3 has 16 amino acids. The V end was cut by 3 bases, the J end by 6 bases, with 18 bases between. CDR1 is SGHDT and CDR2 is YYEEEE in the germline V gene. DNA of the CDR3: TGTGCCAGCAGCTCAATCAGGGGTATGGTCTATGAAAAACTGTTTTTT. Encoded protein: CASSSIRGMVYEKLFF. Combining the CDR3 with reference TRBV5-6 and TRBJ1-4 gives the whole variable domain DAGVTQSPTHLIKTRGQQVTLRCSPKSGHDTVSWYQQALGQGPQFIFQYYEEEERQRGNFPDRFSGHQFPNYSSELNVNALLLGDSALYLCASSSIRGMVYEKLFFGSGTQLSVL.

The CDR3 loop reads CASSVQSQGGTEAFF. CDR3 nucleotide sequence: TGCGCCAGCAGCGTTCAATCACAGGGGGGCACTGAAGCTTTCTTT. The chain uses TRBV5-1 and TRBJ1-1, with 8 bases lining up with TRBD1. Looked up from germline, CDR1 is SGHRS and CDR2 is YFSETQ. After removal of 4 bases from V and 4 bases from J, the junction contained 9 bases not matched to a gene. The CDR3 is 15 amino acids.

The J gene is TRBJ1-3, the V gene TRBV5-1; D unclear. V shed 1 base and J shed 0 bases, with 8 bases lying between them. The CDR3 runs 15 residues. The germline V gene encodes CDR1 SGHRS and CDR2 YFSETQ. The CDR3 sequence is CASSLSSSSGNTIYF. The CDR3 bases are TGCGCCAGCAGCTTGTCGAGTAGCTCTGGAAACACCATATATTTT.

CDR3 DNA: TGTGCCTGGAGTGCTCCCCGGAGCTCCTACGAGCAGTACTTC. This codes for CAWSAPRSSYEQYF. The chain has TRBV30 and TRBJ2-7; D remains unclear. Per the germline V gene, CDR1 is GTSNPN and CDR2 is SVGIG (reference sequence). The germline V and J ends were trimmed by 1 base and 0 bases, with 10 bases remaining between them. This CDR3 comprises 14 residues.

Here the CDR3 reads CASSPGTGGTNYGYTF. In DNA form, the CDR3 reads TGTGCCAGTAGTCCCGGGACAGGGGGAACTAACTATGGCTACACCTTC. V and J are TRBV19 and TRBJ1-2, with 11 bases fitting TRBD1. Trimming removed 5 bases from V and 0 bases from J; junction bases left unmatched: 5. CDR1 and CDR2 from the germline V gene are LNHDA and SQIVND (reference sequence). The CDR3 is made up of 16 amino acids.